These 18 T cell receptor beta chains were sequenced from one sample in a study of T cell changes during pregnancy in multiple sclerosis. Assay used: immunoSEQ multiplex PCR; TCRdb lists only in-frame clones, some missing. The top ten hold approximately 0.9% of the sample, which has 60,000 or so clones, roughly 90% seen once. Sequencing was performed on peripheral blood, taken before pregnancy. These receptors came from a female donor with multiple sclerosis, enrolled in a pregnancy study.

This chain connects TRBV5-6 to TRBJ2-3, with 9 bases fitting TRBD2. CDR1 and CDR2 (germline): SGHDT, YYEEEE. This CDR3 has 15 amino acids. V shed 2 bases and J 1 base; nucleotides not matched to a gene: 2. As DNA, the CDR3 is TGTGCCAGCAGCTTCGCGGGGGGGCGCACAGATACGCAGTATTTT. Its translation: CASSFAGGRTDTQYF.

J is TRBJ1-6 and V is TRBV19, with 9 bases matching TRBD1. The V gene end was trimmed by 5 bases and the J gene end by 10 bases; junction bases not matched to a gene: 9. This CDR3 contains 15 residues. The germline CDR1 and CDR2 sequences are LNHDA and SQIVND (reference sequence). The CDR3 nucleotides read TGTGCCAGTAGTCCCGAAACAGGGGGCGTCTCACCCCTCCACTTT. It translates to CASSPETGGVSPLHF.

V usage is TRBV7-4 and J usage is TRBJ1-5; 8 bases are shared with TRBD1. CDR3 length: 15 residues. V was pared by 5 bases and J by 8 bases, with 11 bases of the junction left unmatched. CDR1 is SGHVT, CDR2 SQSDAQ, per germline. The chain's CDR3 is CASSPDRVSREPQHF. CDR3 nucleotide sequence: TGTGCCAGCAGCCCGGACAGGGTAAGTAGAGAGCCCCAGCATTTT.

V is TRBV27 and J is TRBJ1-5; 10 bases are a match to TRBD1. CDR1 and CDR2 (germline): MNHEY, SMNVEV (reference sequence). After removal of 8 bases from V and 0 bases from J, the junction contained 10 bases not matched to a gene. The CDR3 sequence is 17 residues long. In DNA form, the CDR3 reads TGTGCCAGCCAGGACAGGGGGTCTTATTATAGCAATCAGCCCCAGCATTTT. Protein sequence: CASQDRGSYYSNQPQHF.

This chain uses TRBV7-3 with TRBJ1-2, with 9 bases matching TRBD1. Unmatched junction bases numbered 5, after V lost 5 bases and J lost 7 bases. Looked up from germline, CDR1 is SGHTA and CDR2 is FQGTGA. The CDR3 is 13 amino acids. This CDR3 reads CASSDRQGVGYTF. The CDR3 DNA reads TGTGCCAGCAGCGACCGACAGGGGGTTGGCTACACCTTC.

The chain couples TRBV18 to TRBJ2-5; possibly TRBD1 for D (6 bases). V dropped 6 bases and J dropped 2 bases, with 10 bases sitting between them. The CDR3 consists of 13 residues. Germline CDR1 is KGHSH and CDR2 is LQKENI. As DNA, the CDR3 is TGTGCCAGCTCCAGAGGACAGCAAGAGACCCAGTACTTC. This gives the protein CASSRGQQETQYF.

The chain couples TRBV30 to TRBJ1-2; 7 positions match TRBD1. The CDR3 extends over 11 amino acids. V lost 8 bases, J lost 3 bases, and 3 bases stayed unmatched. CDR1 and CDR2 (germline): GTSNPN, SVGIG (reference sequence). The CDR3 loop reads CAQRGHYGYTF. The CDR3 bases are TGTGCCCAAAGGGGGCACTATGGCTACACCTTC.

J is TRBJ2-1 and V is TRBV4-2; 8 bases align to TRBD2. V lost 0 bases and J lost 0; bases outside the gene matches: 13. Germline loops: CDR1 LGHNA, CDR2 YNFKEQ. The CDR3 extends over 20 amino acids. The CDR3 coding sequence is TGTGCCAGCAGCCAAGAGGGCGCGGGGGGTCTACCTCGCTCCTACAATGAGCAGTTCTTC. Protein sequence: CASSQEGAGGLPRSYNEQFF.

The V gene is TRBV29-1, the J gene TRBJ2-1; 9 bases are a match to TRBD2. Germline loops: CDR1 SQVTM, CDR2 ANQGSEA. The CDR3 consists of 13 residues. V gave up 5 bases and J gave up 12 bases; unmatched junction bases: 11. The CDR3 DNA follows: TGCAGCGTTAAGGTTAGCGGGGGCGGTTGGCAGTTCTTC. This gives the protein CSVKVSGGGWQFF.

This sequence joins TRBV7-2 and TRBJ2-5, with TRBD2 identical over 8 bases. The CDR3 covers 16 residues. Germline V gene sequence: CDR1 SGHTA, CDR2 FQGNSA. V was pared by 5 bases and J by 4 bases, with 12 bases of the junction left unmatched. CDR3 protein: CASSQQPGGALETQYF. The CDR3, as DNA: TGTGCCAGCAGCCAACAGCCGGGGGGGGCCTTAGAGACCCAGTACTTC.

This clone was picked up one time. The J gene is TRBJ2-3, the V gene TRBV18; D not certain. The V gene lost 0 bases and the J gene lost 0 bases, with 4 bases spanning the gap. The CDR3 spans 14 residues. Germline values: CDR1 KGHSH, CDR2 LQKENI. Written as DNA, the CDR3 is TGTGCCAGCTCACCACCATCTAGCACAGATACGCAGTATTTT. It codes for CASSPPSSTDTQYF.

This clone was seen once. Other DNA sequences in this specimen translate into the identical CDR3. The genes are TRBV11-3 and TRBJ1-1; 7 nucleotides match TRBD1. V shed 1 base and J 1 base; nucleotides not matched to a gene: 0. The V gene's germline CDR1 is SGHNT and CDR2 YENEEA. The CDR3 length is 14 residues. The CDR3 reads CASSLGQGNTEAFF. For the CDR3, the DNA is TGTGCCAGCAGCTTAGGACAGGGGAACACTGAAGCTTTCTTT.

This sequence joins TRBV7-2 and TRBJ2-7, with 10 nucleotides matching TRBD1. The germline V gene has CDR1 SGHTA and CDR2 FQGNSA. The CDR3 runs 15 residues. V dropped 5 bases and J dropped 2; count of bases not matched to a gene: 6. In DNA, the CDR3 is TGTGCCAGCAGCCTCTCAGGGACAGGGGCCTACGAGCAGTACTTC. Its protein product is CASSLSGTGAYEQYF.

This clone has just one count. The chain combines TRBV7-8 with TRBJ1-1; 11 nucleotides line up with TRBD1. V lost 3 bases and J lost 6; bases outside the gene matches: 3. CDR3 size: 14 residues. Germline loops: CDR1 SGHVS, CDR2 FQNEAQ. CDR3 sequence reads: CASSLDRGLSEAFF. The CDR3 DNA reads TGTGCCAGCAGCTTGGACAGGGGGCTCTCTGAAGCTTTCTTT.

V gene TRBV7-9 combines with J gene TRBJ1-1, with 12 bases fitting TRBD1. The CDR3 has 14 residues. Unmatched junction bases numbered 8, after V lost 5 bases and J lost 10 bases. Looked up from germline, CDR1 is SEHNR and CDR2 is FQNEAQ (reference sequence). The CDR3 sequence is CASSHTGQGAGAFF. The CDR3 DNA reads TGTGCCAGCAGCCACACGGGACAGGGGGCAGGAGCTTTCTTT.

The chain recombines TRBV7-3 with TRBJ2-2; D gene uncertain. The germline gives CDR1 SGHTA, CDR2 FQGTGA. V shed 5 bases and J shed 1 base, with 8 bases lying between them. The CDR3 has 14 amino acids. In nucleotides, the CDR3 is TGTGCCAGCAGCATATACAAGAACACCGGGGAGCTGTTTTTT. It encodes CASSIYKNTGELFF. The full variable domain, with the rest looked up from reference TRBV7-3 and TRBJ2-2, is GAGVSQTPSNKVTEKGKYVELRCDPISGHTALYWYRQSLGQGPEFLIYFQGTGAADDSGLPNDRFFAVRPEGSVSTLKIQRTERGDSAVYLCASSIYKNTGELFFGEGSRLTVL.

The rearrangement joins TRBV5-5 to TRBJ2-7, with 10 bases fitting TRBD2. In germline, CDR1 is SGHKS, CDR2 YYEKEE (reference sequence). CDR3 length: 16 amino acids. The junction had 7 bases not matched to a gene; V was cut back by 1 base and J by 3 bases. DNA for the CDR3: TGTGCCAGCAGCTTGCGCGATAGCGGGGGGTTCTACGAGCAGTACTTC. Protein sequence: CASSLRDSGGFYEQYF. Filled out from reference TRBV5-5 and TRBJ2-7, the complete variable domain reads DAGVTQSPTHLIKTRGQQVTLRCSPISGHKSVSWYQQVLGQGPQFIFQYYEKEERGRGNFPDRFSARQFPNYSSELNVNALLLGDSALYLCASSLRDSGGFYEQYFGPGTRLTVT.

The CDR3, as DNA: TGTGCCTGGGGTGACAGCCAAAATCAGCCCCAGCATTTT. Encoded protein: CAWGDSQNQPQHF. The chain has TRBV30 and TRBJ1-5; D is perhaps TRBD1 (5 bases). This CDR3 is built from 13 residues. V gave up 5 bases and J gave up 4 bases, with 12 bases separating them. Germline lookup yields CDR1 GTSNPN and CDR2 SVGIG (reference sequence). Full variable domain (missing parts from reference TRBV30 and TRBJ1-5): SQTIHQWPATLVQPVGSPLSLECTVEGTSNPNLYWYRQAAGRGLQLLFYSVGIGQISSEVPQNLSASRPQDRQFILSSKKLLLSDSGFYLCAWGDSQNQPQHFGDGTRLSIL.